The TCR beta chain under discussion was sequenced for a study of T cells in Graves' hyperthyroidism and ophthalmopathy. Study-level background: Initial diagnosis, before any treatment, was when peripheral blood was collected.

The CDR3 totals 17 residues. The germline gives CDR1 DFQATT, CDR2 SNEGSKA (reference sequence). Trimming removed 4 bases from V and 0 bases from J; junction bases left unmatched: 12. The study, taken as a whole, reports: Model-based prediction identified ophthalmopathy a median 6.5 months prior to its onset.

Active moderate-to-severe ophthalmopathy, Clinical Activity Score at least 3, NOSPECS at least 4, under 3 months' duration. Diagnosing involved the use of clinical symptoms, serum thyroxine and TRAb, thyroid ultrasound and orbital computed tomography. This clonotype was counted at least ten times. Its antigen remains unidentified. What was amplified from RNA transcripts were TCR beta CDR3 regions. First-round RT-PCR of the TCR CDR3 relied on the HTBI primer set. TCRdb independently ran MiXCR on the multiplex PCR reads; one entry per CDR3 protein. This table holds about 350,000 distinct CDR3 sequences, roughly 15% found once.

Material: blood. The chain joins TRBV20-1 to TRBJ2-1, with TRBD2 matching 7 bases. The sequence derives from a woman aged 55-69 years with Graves' ophthalmopathy. The CDR3 loop is CSATILGSGTSYNEQFF. DNA for the CDR3: TGCAGTGCTACGATCTTGGGGAGCGGGACCTCCTACAATGAGCAGTTCTTC.